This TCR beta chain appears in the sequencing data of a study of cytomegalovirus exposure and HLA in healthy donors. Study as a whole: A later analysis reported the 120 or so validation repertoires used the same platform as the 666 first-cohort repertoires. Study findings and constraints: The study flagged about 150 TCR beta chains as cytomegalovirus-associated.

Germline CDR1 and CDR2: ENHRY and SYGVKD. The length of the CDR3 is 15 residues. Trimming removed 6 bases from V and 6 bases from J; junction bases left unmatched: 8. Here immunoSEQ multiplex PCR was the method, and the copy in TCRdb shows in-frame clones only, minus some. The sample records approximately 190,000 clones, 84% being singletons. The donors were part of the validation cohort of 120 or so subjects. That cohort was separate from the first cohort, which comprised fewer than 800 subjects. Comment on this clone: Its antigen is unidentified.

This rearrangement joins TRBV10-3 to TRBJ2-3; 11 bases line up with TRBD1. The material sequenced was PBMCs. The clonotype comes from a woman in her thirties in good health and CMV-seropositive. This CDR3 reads CAIRNRDRGNDTQYF. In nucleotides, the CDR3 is TGTGCCATCAGAAACCGGGACAGGGGGAACGATACGCAGTATTTT.